This TCR beta chain appears in the sequencing data of a study of shared clonotypes between healthy human individuals. In germline, CDR1 is LGHNA, CDR2 YSLEER. This CDR3 is 16 amino acids long. V dropped 0 bases and J dropped 3 bases, with 15 bases sitting between them. Naivety among CD8 cells was defined by CD45RO negativity and positive CCR7 selection, thereby excluding terminally differentiated effector memory CD45RA+ cells. The repertoire was sequenced with immunoSEQ multiplex PCR; TCRdb's copy has only in-frame clones and lacks some. The sample has about 680,000 clones; around 92% are singletons.

This clonotype was obtained from a man younger than 40 in good health. This chain joins TRBV4-3 and TRBJ2-7, with D possibly matching TRBD1 (6 bases). Source material: naive CD8+ T cells sorted from blood. The CDR3 sequence is CASSQDSAGVGYEQYF. Written as DNA, the CDR3 is TGCGCCAGCAGCCAAGATTCCGCAGGGGTGGGCTACGAGCAGTACTTC.